The next 23 T cell receptor beta chains were all read from a single sample in a study of blood T cell repertoires in COVID-19. Measured with immunoSEQ multiplex PCR; TCRdb has only the in-frame clones, and not every one. The profile shows about 290,000 clones, roughly nine tenths of them singletons. Source material: PBMCs or T cells enriched from blood (not recorded which). All receptors derive from a woman aged 40 to 50 who had recovered from COVID-19.

J is TRBJ2-1 and V is TRBV2; 10 bases are a match to TRBD2. This CDR3 has 16 residues. Unmatched junction bases numbered 6, after V lost 6 bases and J lost 1 base. CDR1 is SNHLY and CDR2 is FYNNEI in the germline V gene. CDR3 bases: TGTGCCAGCAGGGCTAGCGGGAGAGGATCCTACAATGAGCAGTTCTTC. Translation gives CASRASGRGSYNEQFF.

The V call is TRBV27, the J call TRBJ1-1, with 8 nucleotides matching TRBD1. The CDR3 has 19 residues. Germline values: CDR1 MNHEY, CDR2 SMNVEV (reference sequence). The junction had 23 bases not matched to a gene; V was cut back by 5 bases and J by 6 bases. The CDR3 is CASSPTADRASFIAAEAFF. The CDR3 DNA follows: TGTGCCAGCAGTCCGACCGCGGACAGGGCCTCTTTCATCGCCGCTGAAGCTTTCTTT.

The CDR3 nucleotides are TGTGCCAGCAGTGATGAGGCAGGGGGCACTGAAGCTTTCTTT. Its translation: CASSDEAGGTEAFF. The rearrangement joins TRBV2 to TRBJ1-1; 7 bases match TRBD1. With 3 bases clipped from V and 4 bases from J, the junction kept 5 bases outside the gene matches. The CDR3 consists of 14 residues. Per germline, CDR1 SNHLY and CDR2 FYNNEI.

The CDR3 reads CATRGLSSYEQYF. The CDR3 coding sequence is TGTGCCACCAGGGGCCTGAGCTCCTACGAGCAGTACTTC. This chain links TRBV6-5 with TRBJ2-7, with D possibly matching TRBD1 (6 bases). The CDR3 runs to 13 residues. Trimming pared 10 bases from V and 0 bases from J, leaving 13 bases between. The germline CDR1 and CDR2 sequences are MNHEY and SVGAGI.

The chain is built from TRBV2 and TRBJ2-1, with D possibly TRBD2 on 6 matching bases. Trimming took off 3 bases at V and 7 bases at J, with 16 bases between the two ends. CDR3 length: 15 amino acids. From germline, CDR1 is SNHLY and CDR2 FYNNEI. The CDR3 DNA follows: TGTGCCAGCAGTGAGGGGGGACTCGCCGGAAATGAGCAGTTCTTC. Translation gives CASSEGGLAGNEQFF.

The V gene is TRBV6-5, the J gene TRBJ2-3; D perhaps matches TRBD1 (6 bases). This CDR3 is 14 amino acids long. The V and J ends lost 5 bases and 4 bases respectively, with 13 bases between them. Germline lookup yields CDR1 MNHEY and CDR2 SVGAGI. In DNA, the CDR3 is TGTGCCAGCAGTAAAACCACAGGGCCAGATACGCAGTATTTT. It encodes CASSKTTGPDTQYF.

This chain links TRBV7-6 with TRBJ2-1; a possible D gene is TRBD2 (6 bases). V was cut by 0 bases and J by 10 bases, with 16 bases left in between. The CDR3 has 15 amino acids. From germline, CDR1 is SGHVS and CDR2 FNYEAQ. In DNA form, the CDR3 reads TGTGCCAGCAGCTTAGCTGAATCCCTAGCGATGGAGCAGTTCTTC. Encoded protein: CASSLAESLAMEQFF.

This sequence joins TRBV3-1 (or the pseudogene TRBV3-2) and TRBJ2-7; 7 bases agree with TRBD2. The germline V gene encodes CDR1 LGHDT and CDR2 YNNKEL (reference sequence). This CDR3 spans 14 amino acids. J lost 4 bases, V lost 1 base, and 4 bases had no gene match. CDR3 protein: CASSQVGGSYEQYF. CDR3 DNA sequence: TGTGCCAGCAGCCAAGTGGGGGGGAGTTACGAGCAGTACTTC.

The chain carries TRBV19 and TRBJ1-5; TRBD1 matches 7 bases. V shed 4 bases and J 3 bases; nucleotides not matched to a gene: 6. This CDR3 contains 15 residues. Germline values: CDR1 LNHDA, CDR2 SQIVND (reference sequence). The CDR3 coding sequence is TGTGCCAGTAGTACCCGTGGACAGGACAATCAGCCCCAGCATTTT. Protein product: CASSTRGQDNQPQHF.

CDR3 sequence reads: CASSGTQGNGYTF. DNA of the CDR3: TGTGCCAGCAGCGGAACACAGGGGAATGGCTACACCTTC. V and J are TRBV9 and TRBJ1-2, with 7 nucleotides matching TRBD1. CDR3 length equals 13 residues. CDR1 is SGDLS, CDR2 YYNGEE, per germline. The V and J ends lost 3 bases and 6 bases, in that order; junction bases with no gene match: 5.

The chain uses TRBV4-1 and TRBJ2-2, with TRBD2 matching 10 bases. The CDR3 extends over 16 amino acids. Germline V gene sequence: CDR1 MGHRA, CDR2 YSYEKL. With 4 bases clipped from V and 6 bases from J, the junction kept 8 bases outside the gene matches. The CDR3 DNA is TGCGCCAGCAGCCGAGGAAGGACTAGCGGTGCCGGGGAGCTGTTTTTT. Protein: CASSRGRTSGAGELFF.

J is TRBJ2-1 and V is TRBV5-6, with 10 bases aligning to TRBD2. Germline CDR1 and CDR2: SGHDT and YYEEEE. V trimming: 7 bases; J trimming: 6 bases; junction bases outside the gene matches: 16. There are 17 residues in the CDR3. CDR3 residues: CASARLAGGHRSNEQFF. The DNA of the CDR3 is TGTGCCAGCGCCCGATTAGCGGGGGGCCACCGCTCCAATGAGCAGTTCTTC.

The chain recombines TRBV27 with TRBJ2-6, with D hard to call. The CDR3 is 17 residues long. V was pared by 5 bases and J by 0 bases, with 14 bases between. Germline lookup yields CDR1 MNHEY and CDR2 SMNVEV (reference sequence). The CDR3 is CASSRLDGFSGANVLTF. The DNA of the CDR3 is TGTGCCAGCAGTCGACTCGACGGGTTCTCTGGGGCCAACGTCCTGACTTTC.

The rearrangement links TRBV6-5 to TRBJ1-2, with D maybe TRBD1 (5 bases). CDR1 MNHEY and CDR2 SVGAGI come from the germline V gene. Trimming shortened V by 6 bases and J by 2 bases, and 16 bases separated the two germline ends. CDR3 length: 15 residues. This chain's CDR3 is CASSHTGGLNYGYTF. The CDR3 nucleotides read TGTGCCAGCAGCCATACGGGGGGGTTAAACTATGGCTACACCTTC.

This chain connects TRBV19 to TRBJ1-1; D ambiguous. V was pared by 5 bases and J by 0 bases, with 16 bases between. Germline CDR1 is LNHDA and CDR2 is SQIVND (reference sequence). The CDR3 consists of 16 residues. DNA for the CDR3: TGTGCCAGTAGTTTGTGGGTTGTGGGCATGAACACTGAAGCTTTCTTT. Protein product: CASSLWVVGMNTEAFF.

This rearrangement joins TRBV10-3 to TRBJ1-1, with 8 positions matching TRBD1. This CDR3 spans 13 amino acids. The V gene's germline CDR1 is ENHRY and CDR2 SYGVKD. V lost 8 bases to trimming and J lost 1 base; unmatched junction nucleotides: 3. In DNA form, the CDR3 reads TGTGCCATCGGCAGGGGGCCGAACACTGAAGCTTTCTTT. Translated: CAIGRGPNTEAFF.

This clone has just one count. This chain joins TRBV5-1 and TRBJ2-3; TRBD2 matches 11 bases. Looked up from germline, CDR1 is SGHRS and CDR2 is YFSETQ. The CDR3 loop spans 16 amino acids. The V gene end was trimmed by 4 bases and the J gene end by 4 bases; junction bases not matched to a gene: 8. CDR3 amino acids: CASSVTLAGGADTQYF. The CDR3 DNA reads TGCGCCAGCAGCGTCACCCTAGCGGGAGGCGCAGATACGCAGTATTTT.

CDR3 nucleotides: TGTGCCAGCAGTTCTAATCCCGGGACACATTACGAGCAGTACTTC. This sequence encodes CASSSNPGTHYEQYF. This chain uses TRBV6-5 with TRBJ2-7, with D possibly TRBD1 on 6 matching bases. The CDR3 sequence is 15 residues long. Germline assignment: CDR1 MNHEY and CDR2 SVGAGI. V lost 4 bases and J 4 bases, leaving 17 bases between the germline ends.

This sequence joins TRBV28 and TRBJ2-1; 11 bases are shared with TRBD2. This CDR3 has 16 amino acids. Per germline, CDR1 MDHEN and CDR2 SYDVKM. Trimming cost V 4 bases and J 9 bases; bases outside gene matches: 11. CDR3 bases: TGTGCCAGCAGTTCCGTAGCGGGAGGGGGATCGGGTGAGCAGTTCTTC. Amino acids: CASSSVAGGGSGEQFF.

The chain recombines TRBV5-8 with TRBJ1-5; possibly TRBD1 for D (5 bases). The germline V gene has CDR1 SGHTS and CDR2 YDEGEE. V lost 4 bases to trimming and J lost 7 bases, with 12 bases between them. The CDR3 loop spans 13 amino acids. CDR3 residues: CASSPSDRQPQHF. The DNA for the CDR3 is TGTGCCAGCAGCCCGTCAGACAGACAGCCCCAGCATTTT.

This clone appeared a single time. The CDR3 is CASSQPLRDTYLQETQYF. The CDR3 DNA reads TGTGCCAGCAGCCAACCCCTCCGGGACACCTATTTACAAGAGACCCAGTACTTC. This chain joins TRBV14 and TRBJ2-5, with D tentatively TRBD1 (6 bases). The V end was cut by 2 bases, the J end by 2 bases, with 21 bases between. The CDR3 extends over 18 amino acids. Germline V lookup: CDR1 SGHDN, CDR2 FVKESK.

The chain uses TRBV5-8 and TRBJ2-3; possibly TRBD2 for D (5 bases). CDR1 SGHTS and CDR2 YDEGEE come from the germline V gene. There are 14 residues in the CDR3. Trimming removed 0 bases at V and 1 base at J, with 6 bases between. CDR3 sequence (DNA): TGTGCCAGCAGCTTGGGGGGAGGCACAGATACGCAGTATTTT. Translating it yields CASSLGGGTDTQYF.

The chain couples TRBV18 to TRBJ1-3; 7 nucleotides align to TRBD1. Germline CDR1 is KGHSH and CDR2 is LQKENI. With V trimmed by 6 bases and J by 3 bases, 8 bases remained unmatched. CDR3 length: 15 amino acids. CDR3 region: CASSTAQGDGNTIYF. As DNA, the CDR3 is TGTGCCAGCTCTACGGCCCAGGGGGATGGAAACACCATATATTTT.